The 16 T cell receptor beta chains in this list originate from one sample, sequenced in a study of OX40 agonist ivuxolimab in advanced cancers. Sequencing used immunoSEQ multiplex PCR; TCRdb keeps in-frame clones, though not all of them. Of about 43,000 clones in the sample, approximately 90% were seen once. This specimen consisted of CD4+ or CD8+ T cells sorted from blood, obtained in a trial of the OX40 agonist ivuxolimab. The receptors stem from an adult with an advanced solid tumor such as melanoma, head and neck, liver or kidney cancer.

The gene calls are TRBV19 and TRBJ2-3, with 8 bases identical to TRBD1. Germline assignment: CDR1 LNHDA and CDR2 SQIVND (reference sequence). The J segment lost 1 base and the V segment lost 0 bases, leaving 6 bases of the junction unmatched. The CDR3 has 17 residues. The CDR3 loop reads CASSIDLATGGTDTQYF. In DNA, the CDR3 is TGTGCCAGTAGTATAGATCTTGCGACAGGGGGCACAGATACGCAGTATTTT.

The chain is built from TRBV7-9 and TRBJ1-5, with D possibly matching TRBD1 (5 bases). V was clipped by 5 bases and J by 3 bases, with 14 bases between them. CDR3 length: 15 amino acids. Germline V lookup: CDR1 SEHNR, CDR2 FQNEAQ (reference sequence). In DNA form, the CDR3 reads TGTGCCAGCAGCCCTTGGGACGGCAACAATCAGCCCCAGCATTTT. This gives the protein CASSPWDGNNQPQHF. Full variable domain (outside the CDR3, taken from reference TRBV7-9 and TRBJ1-5): DTGVSQNPRHKITKRGQNVTFRCDPISEHNRLYWYRQTLGQGPEFLTYFQNEAQLEKSRLLSDRFSAERPKGSFSTLEIQRTEQGDSAMYLCASSPWDGNNQPQHFGDGTRLSIL.

The DNA for the CDR3 is TGTGCCAGCAGTTTAATAGCGGGACAGGGGGCCGAGCAGTACTTC. It yields the protein CASSLIAGQGAEQYF. V usage is TRBV28 and J usage is TRBJ2-7; TRBD1 matches 12 bases. Trimming removed 2 bases from V and 6 bases from J; junction bases left unmatched: 5. Per the germline V gene, CDR1 is MDHEN and CDR2 is SYDVKM. This CDR3 spans 15 amino acids.

The chain has TRBV19 and TRBJ2-7, with D tentatively TRBD1 (5 bases). The length of the CDR3 is 13 residues. The V and J ends lost 2 bases and 7 bases respectively, with 12 bases between them. Germline assignment: CDR1 LNHDA and CDR2 SQIVND (reference sequence). The CDR3 sequence is CASSIWGADEQYF. CDR3 in DNA: TGTGCCAGTAGTATATGGGGCGCCGATGAGCAGTACTTC.

This chain connects TRBV18 to TRBJ1-1, with a weak D call TRBD1 (6 bases). Germline CDR1 KGHSH, CDR2 LQKENI. Trimming left V 0 bases short and J 1 base short, with 9 bases between. The CDR3 runs 15 residues. CDR3 bases: TGTGCCAGCTCACCACCGGACAGACGGAACACTGAAGCTTTCTTT. It is translated as CASSPPDRRNTEAFF.

The rearrangement joins TRBV30 to TRBJ2-7; D unresolved. Germline V gene data show CDR1 as GTSNPN and CDR2 as SVGIG (reference sequence). The CDR3 is made up of 12 amino acids. V lost 1 base, J lost 3 bases, and 7 bases lay in between. The CDR3 loop reads CAWSETSYEQYF. As DNA, the CDR3 is TGTGCCTGGAGTGAGACAAGCTACGAGCAGTACTTC.

The genes are TRBV27 and TRBJ2-1; 8 nucleotides match TRBD2. This CDR3 spans 15 amino acids. V shed 5 bases, J shed 8 bases, and the junction held 11 bases outside the gene matches. The germline V gene encodes CDR1 MNHEY and CDR2 SMNVEV (reference sequence). DNA of the CDR3: TGTGCCAGCAGTCCGCCGGGAGGGCCTGAAGATGAGCAGTTCTTC. It translates to CASSPPGGPEDEQFF.

This clone was seen more than once but under ten times. The CDR3 is CASSHYGLPLSYEQYF. The CDR3, as DNA: TGTGCCAGCAGCCATTATGGACTACCCCTTAGTTACGAGCAGTACTTC. The rearrangement uses TRBV11-3 and TRBJ2-7; maybe TRBD2 (6 bases). This CDR3 is built from 16 residues. Germline CDR1 reads SGHNT; CDR2 reads YENEEA. The V and J ends lost 5 bases and 4 bases respectively, with 21 bases between them.

This clone has a single count. The chain joins TRBV7-9 to TRBJ2-7; D perhaps matches TRBD1 (6 bases). The length of the CDR3 is 14 residues. The germline CDR1 and CDR2 sequences are SEHNR and FQNEAQ (reference sequence). V was cut by 5 bases and J by 4 bases, with 15 bases left in between. The CDR3 DNA reads as TGTGCCAGCAGCCTACAGGGTTTACCTTACGAGCAGTACTTC. Amino acid sequence: CASSLQGLPYEQYF.

This clone was recorded a few times. The V and J genes are TRBV28 and TRBJ2-7; 9 nucleotides align to TRBD1. The CDR3 extends over 15 amino acids. Germline V gene lookup returns CDR1 MDHEN and CDR2 SYDVKM. V dropped 4 bases and J dropped 2; count of bases not matched to a gene: 6. The CDR3 sequence is CASSYATGGTYEQYF. The CDR3 DNA sequence: TGTGCCAGCAGTTACGCGACAGGGGGTACCTACGAGCAGTACTTC.

The chain employs TRBV2 and TRBJ2-2; no reliable D call. V was trimmed by 6 bases and J by 9 bases, leaving 11 bases between them. Germline V lookup: CDR1 SNHLY, CDR2 FYNNEI. The CDR3 sequence is 12 residues long. The CDR3: CASRPTQRELFF. Here the CDR3 DNA reads TGTGCCAGCAGGCCCACGCAGAGGGAGCTGTTTTTT.

The chain carries TRBV5-6 and TRBJ1-2; D is undetermined. This CDR3 region has 12 residues. Germline CDR1 reads SGHDT; CDR2 reads YYEEEE. V shed 1 base and J shed 4 bases, with 5 bases lying between them. CDR3 bases: TGTGCCAGCAGCTTGCCCTCCTATGGCTACACCTTC. Protein product: CASSLPSYGYTF.

The chain employs TRBV2 and TRBJ1-1; D is ambiguous. CDR3 length: 14 residues. Trimming took off 2 bases at V and 3 bases at J, with 10 bases between the two ends. Germline lookup yields CDR1 SNHLY and CDR2 FYNNEI. The CDR3 is CASSENLVYTEAFF. In DNA form, the CDR3 reads TGTGCCAGCAGTGAAAATCTAGTCTACACTGAAGCTTTCTTT.

The chain recombines TRBV6-5 with TRBJ2-2, with D possibly TRBD2 on 5 matching bases. This CDR3 region has 15 residues. Trimming shortened V by 2 bases and J by 6 bases, and 13 bases separated the two germline ends. Germline V gene data show CDR1 as MNHEY and CDR2 as SVGAGI. The CDR3 protein is CASSYEGSLAGELFF. The CDR3 nucleotides are TGTGCCAGCAGTTACGAGGGCAGTCTGGCCGGGGAGCTGTTTTTT.

J is TRBJ2-3 and V is TRBV6-4, with a weak D call TRBD2 (6 bases). The CDR3 length is 14 residues. V was shortened by 3 bases and J by 3 bases, with 10 bases between the two germline ends. Germline CDR1 MRHNA, CDR2 SNTAGT. This CDR3 is CASSEEGWTDTQYF. CDR3 DNA sequence: TGTGCCAGCAGTGAGGAGGGTTGGACAGATACGCAGTATTTT.

The chain links TRBV20-1 to TRBJ2-5, with no clear D. Germline V gene sequence: CDR1 DFQATT, CDR2 SNEGSKA (reference sequence). The CDR3 has 9 residues. DNA for the CDR3: TGCAGCGCCACGCAGACCCAGTACTTC. Protein sequence: CSATQTQYF.